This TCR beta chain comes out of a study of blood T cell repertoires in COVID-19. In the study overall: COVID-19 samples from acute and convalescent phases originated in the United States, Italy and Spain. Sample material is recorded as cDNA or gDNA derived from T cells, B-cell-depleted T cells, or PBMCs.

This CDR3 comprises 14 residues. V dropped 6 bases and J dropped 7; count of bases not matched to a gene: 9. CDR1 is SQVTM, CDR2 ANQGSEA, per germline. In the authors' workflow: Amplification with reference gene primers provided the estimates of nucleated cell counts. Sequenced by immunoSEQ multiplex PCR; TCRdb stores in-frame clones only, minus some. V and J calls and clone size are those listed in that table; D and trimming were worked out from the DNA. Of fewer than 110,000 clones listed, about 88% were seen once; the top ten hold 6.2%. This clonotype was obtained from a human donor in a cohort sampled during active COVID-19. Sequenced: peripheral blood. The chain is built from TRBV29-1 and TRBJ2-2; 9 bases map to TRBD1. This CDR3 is CSVAGTGMGGELFF. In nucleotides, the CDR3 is TGCAGCGTCGCCGGGACAGGGATGGGCGGGGAGCTGTTTTTT.